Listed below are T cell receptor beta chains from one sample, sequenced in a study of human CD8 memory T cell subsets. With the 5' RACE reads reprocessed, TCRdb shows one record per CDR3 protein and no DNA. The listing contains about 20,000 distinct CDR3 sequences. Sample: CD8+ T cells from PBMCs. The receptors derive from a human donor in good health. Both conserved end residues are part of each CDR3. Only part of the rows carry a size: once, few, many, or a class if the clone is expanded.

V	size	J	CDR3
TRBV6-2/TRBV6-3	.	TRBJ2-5	CASSRRTGGGETQYF
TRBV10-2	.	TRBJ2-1	CASSESTGTDYNEQFF
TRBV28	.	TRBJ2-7	CASSFQVAQSSYEQYF
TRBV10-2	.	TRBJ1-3	CASSEPGSYSGNTIYF
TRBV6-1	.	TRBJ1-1	CASSESGTYIREAFF
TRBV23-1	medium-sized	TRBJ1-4	CASSQSVQGRNEKLFF
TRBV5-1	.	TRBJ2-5	CASSFWIDRGETQYF
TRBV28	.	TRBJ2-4	CASSSGREKDKNIQYF
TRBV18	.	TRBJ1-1	CASSPEGLMMNTEAFF
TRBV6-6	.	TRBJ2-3	CASSYARQGSDTQYF
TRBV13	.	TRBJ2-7	CASSGYRDSSYEQYF
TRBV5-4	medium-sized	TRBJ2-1	CANSDRAAEQFF